These 10 T cell receptor beta chains came from one sample sequenced in a study of cytomegalovirus exposure and HLA in healthy donors. The PCR employed 60 Vbeta primers together with 13 Jbeta primers. Only in-frame clones appear in the TCRdb table, and some are missing; sequencing was by immunoSEQ multiplex PCR. The sample carries 110,000 to 150,000 clones, 60% to 85% recorded once. Input material: PBMCs. The receptors here all came from a male donor in good health and CMV-seronegative.

This chain uses TRBV6-5 with TRBJ1-1; 7 positions match TRBD1. The CDR3 extends over 15 amino acids. Looked up from germline, CDR1 is MNHEY and CDR2 is SVGAGI. Losses at the gene ends were 8 bases for V and 5 bases for J; bases not matched to a gene: 14. The CDR3 DNA sequence: TGTGCCAGCCATTCTCCTCGACAGGGCCGAACTGAAGCTTTCTTT. Protein: CASHSPRQGRTEAFF.

The CDR3 DNA reads TGTGCCAGCAGCTTAGAAGGGACTAGTGGGTCCTACGAGCAGTACTTC. Its translation is CASSLEGTSGSYEQYF. This chain uses TRBV7-6 with TRBJ2-7; 8 bases agree with TRBD2. Germline V lookup: CDR1 SGHVS, CDR2 FNYEAQ. V dropped 1 base and J dropped 1; count of bases not matched to a gene: 6. This CDR3 has 16 residues.

The chain couples TRBV29-1 to TRBJ1-1; D unresolved. This CDR3 is 14 amino acids long. V dropped 4 bases and J dropped 4 bases, with 16 bases sitting between them. In germline, CDR1 is SQVTM, CDR2 ANQGSEA. The CDR3 DNA reads as TGCAGCGTTGTAGTAACTCTTGGGAGCACTGAAGCTTTCTTT. Its translation: CSVVVTLGSTEAFF.

CDR3: CASSIGGQAIIGNIQYF. The DNA of the CDR3 is TGTGCCAGTAGTATAGGCGGACAGGCCATAATTGGGAACATTCAGTACTTC. The V gene is TRBV19, the J gene TRBJ2-4, with 7 bases lining up with TRBD1. The CDR3 totals 17 residues. Germline V CDR1 and CDR2: LNHDA, SQIVND (reference sequence). Trimming at V came to 1 base and at J to 7 bases, leaving 13 bases not matched to a gene.

This clone appeared once. The chain joins TRBV19 to TRBJ1-1, with unresolved D. This CDR3 comprises 13 residues. Per the germline V gene, CDR1 is LNHDA and CDR2 is SQIVND (reference sequence). Deletions cut 3 bases from V and 2 bases from J, with 7 bases between. In DNA, the CDR3 is TGTGCCAGTAGTATGACAATCAACACTGAAGCTTTCTTT. Its protein is CASSMTINTEAFF.

Notes on this clone: One junction end disagrees with the germline gene, perhaps due to a read error. The sample contains more than one DNA sequence encoding this CDR3. The V call is TRBV19, the J call TRBJ2-7; TRBD2 might be the D (5 bases). The CDR3 is made up of 14 amino acids. Germline-derived CDR1 and CDR2 are LNHDA and SQIVND (reference sequence). CDR3 protein: CASSIEGTEYEQYF. CDR3 coding DNA: TGCGCCAGTAGTATCGAGGGCACGGAGTACGAGCAGTACTTC.

This sequence joins TRBV5-6 and TRBJ2-1, with 9 positions matching TRBD1. There are 14 residues in the CDR3. CDR1 SGHDT and CDR2 YYEEEE come from the germline V gene. The trim removed 4 bases at V and 4 bases at J, leaving 3 bases unmatched. The chain's CDR3 is CASSIGTGYNEQFF. The CDR3 DNA is TGTGCCAGCAGCATCGGGACAGGGTACAATGAGCAGTTCTTC.

The rearrangement uses TRBV5-1 and TRBJ1-1; no definite D call. Germline V CDR1 and CDR2: SGHRS, YFSETQ. This CDR3 spans 15 amino acids. Trimming stripped 0 bases from V and 2 bases from J, with 11 bases between. The CDR3 spells CASSLVEAVNTEAFF. The CDR3 nucleotides read TGCGCCAGCAGCTTGGTGGAGGCAGTTAACACTGAAGCTTTCTTT.

CDR3 sequence: CASSGWTGRFYEQYF. CDR3 DNA sequence: TGTGCCAGCAGCGGCTGGACAGGGCGCTTCTACGAGCAGTACTTC. The chain employs TRBV5-4 and TRBJ2-7, with TRBD1 matching 8 bases. V dropped 4 bases and J dropped 3; count of bases not matched to a gene: 9. This CDR3 contains 15 residues. Germline CDR1 and CDR2: SGHNT and YYREEE (reference sequence).

The chain recombines TRBV6-1 with TRBJ2-2; TRBD1 matches at 8 bases. Germline V CDR1 and CDR2: MNHNS, SASEGT. The CDR3 runs to 15 residues. Trimming took 5 bases from V and 6 from J; bases not matched to a gene: 8. CDR3 amino acids: CASSPWDRSAGELFF. CDR3 nucleotide sequence: TGTGCCAGCAGTCCTTGGGACAGGAGTGCCGGGGAGCTGTTTTTT.